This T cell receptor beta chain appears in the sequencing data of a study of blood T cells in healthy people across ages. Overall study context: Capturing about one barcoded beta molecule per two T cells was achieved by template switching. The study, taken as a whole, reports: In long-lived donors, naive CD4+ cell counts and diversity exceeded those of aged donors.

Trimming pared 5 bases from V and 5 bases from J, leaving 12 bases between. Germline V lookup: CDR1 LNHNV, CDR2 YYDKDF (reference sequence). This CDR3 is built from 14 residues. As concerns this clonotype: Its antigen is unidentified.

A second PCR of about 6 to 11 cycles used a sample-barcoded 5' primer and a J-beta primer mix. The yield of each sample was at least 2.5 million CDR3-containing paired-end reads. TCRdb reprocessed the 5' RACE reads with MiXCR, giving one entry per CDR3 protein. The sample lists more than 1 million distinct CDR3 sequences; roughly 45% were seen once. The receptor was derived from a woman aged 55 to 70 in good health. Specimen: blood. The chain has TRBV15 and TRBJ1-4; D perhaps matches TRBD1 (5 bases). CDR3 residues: CATSGGRTNEKLFF. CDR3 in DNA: TGTGCCACCAGCGGGGGACGGACAAATGAAAAACTGTTTTTT.